These 20 T cell receptor beta chains share one sample of origin, sequenced in a study of T cells in Graves' hyperthyroidism and ophthalmopathy. Researchers took RNA transcripts and amplified the TCR beta CDR3 regions from them. An initial round of RT-PCR targeting the TCR CDR3 relied on the HTBI primer set. TCRdb processed the multiplex PCR reads anew with MiXCR; each CDR3 protein has one entry. This sample yields a few hundred thousand distinct CDR3 sequences, of which roughly 50% are seen a single time; around 20% belongs to the top ten. Sequencing was carried out using peripheral blood or thyroid tissue (not recorded which). The source is an adult woman with Graves' disease, either hyperthyroidism or ophthalmopathy (not recorded which).

V usage is TRBV25-1 and J usage is TRBJ1-2; D not resolved. V lost 6 bases and J 3 bases, leaving 14 bases between the germline ends. CDR3 size: 14 residues. CDR1 is MGHDK, CDR2 SYGVNS, per germline. The CDR3 nucleotides read TGTGCCAGCAGCTTAGAGGTGGCAGACTATGGCTACACCTTC. Its protein product is CASSLEVADYGYTF.

This clonotype has ten or more counts. The chain employs TRBV11-2 and TRBJ2-2; D is undetermined. This CDR3 is built from 12 residues. CDR1 is SGHAT, CDR2 FQNNGV, per germline. V lost 11 bases and J lost 2, with 9 bases in between. This CDR3 reads CAGRRNTGELFF. The CDR3 DNA follows: TGTGCCGGACGCCGAAACACCGGGGAGCTGTTTTTT.

This sequence joins TRBV7-3 and TRBJ2-5, with a tentative D call TRBD2 (6 bases). Trimming cost V 8 bases and J 3 bases, with 13 bases left between them. CDR1 is SGHTA, CDR2 FQGTGA, per germline. The CDR3 length is 13 residues. The CDR3 DNA is TGTGCCAGCGGGACGGGAGCAGAAGAGACCCAGTACTTC. Protein sequence: CASGTGAEETQYF.

This clonotype has just a few counts. With a much larger clone just one base away, this may be a read error. The chain is built from TRBV7-9 and TRBJ2-7, with D possibly TRBD1 on 6 matching bases. CDR3 size: 14 residues. Germline values: CDR1 SEHNR, CDR2 FQNEAQ (reference sequence). In nucleotides, the CDR3 is TGTGCCAGCAGCTTAGGGCCAGGGGCCTACGAGCAGTGCTTC. It is translated as CASSLGPGAYEQCF.

This clonotype was recorded many times. The gene calls are TRBV7-9 and TRBJ2-5; 8 nucleotides align to TRBD1. The CDR3 runs to 12 residues. The J segment lost 6 bases and the V segment lost 6 bases, leaving 3 bases of the junction unmatched. Germline CDR1 SEHNR, CDR2 FQNEAQ (reference sequence). The DNA of the CDR3 is TGTGCCAGCAGGACAGGGGCAAAGACCCAGTACTTC. As protein: CASRTGAKTQYF.

The chain recombines TRBV12-3 or TRBV12-4 with TRBJ1-5, with unresolved D. V was shortened by 4 bases and J by 6 bases, with 10 bases between the two germline ends. The CDR3 sequence is 13 residues long. CDR3 nucleotide sequence: TGTGCCAGCAGTTCCCAGATTCCTCAGCCCCAGCATTTT. This gives the protein CASSSQIPQPQHF.

In its sample, this clonotype was seen many times. V and J are TRBV7-3 and TRBJ2-2, with 9 positions matching TRBD1. The CDR3 length is 17 residues. The V gene's germline CDR1 is SGHTA and CDR2 FQGTGA. The J segment lost 1 base and the V segment lost 5 bases, leaving 8 bases of the junction unmatched. In DNA, the CDR3 is TGTGCCAGCAGCCCCAAATACAGGGGGCTGAACACCGGGGAGCTGTTTTTT. Its protein product is CASSPKYRGLNTGELFF. The variable domain in full, with the rest retrieved from reference TRBV7-3 and TRBJ2-2, is GAGVSQTPSNKVTEKGKYVELRCDPISGHTALYWYRQSLGQGPEFLIYFQGTGAADDSGLPNDRFFAVRPEGSVSTLKIQRTERGDSAVYLCASSPKYRGLNTGELFFGEGSRLTVL.

The chain joins TRBV20-1 to TRBJ2-7, with D perhaps TRBD2 (6 bases). Between the trimmed V and J ends, which lost 1 base and 7 bases, there was a span of 23 bases. Germline V gives CDR1 DFQATT, CDR2 SNEGSKA (reference sequence). The CDR3 is made up of 16 amino acids. The CDR3 nucleotides read TGCAGTGCTAGAGCGGGGCGGGGCCGATACACCGGGGAGCAGTACTTC. Protein product: CSARAGRGRYTGEQYF.

Only a few counts were recorded for this clonotype. This chain connects TRBV4-1 to TRBJ1-2; TRBD1 matches 7 bases. Germline values: CDR1 MGHRA, CDR2 YSYEKL. The CDR3 length is 14 residues. V lost 2 bases to trimming and J lost 7 bases; unmatched junction nucleotides: 7. CDR3 amino acids: CASSQPRDSGGYTF. The CDR3 nucleotides are TGCGCCAGCAGCCAACCCCGGGACAGTGGTGGCTACACCTTC.

This clonotype was detected only once. This chain uses TRBV10-3 with TRBJ1-2; D possibly corresponds to TRBD1 (5 bases). Trimming removed 2 bases at V and 8 bases at J, with 15 bases between. The CDR3 sequence is 14 residues long. The germline V gene encodes CDR1 ENHRY and CDR2 SYGVKD. The CDR3 bases are TGTGCCATCAGTGAGGCTGGGCAGGAGGGGGGCTACACCTTC. Its protein is CAISEAGQEGGYTF.

The chain links TRBV7-9 to TRBJ1-1, with D uncertain. Trimming stripped 5 bases from V and 11 bases from J, with 12 bases between. CDR1 is SEHNR and CDR2 is FQNEAQ in the germline V gene (reference sequence). The CDR3 has 11 residues. The CDR3: CASSPGYNAFF. As DNA, the CDR3 is TGTGCCAGCAGCCCTGGGTATAACGCTTTCTTT.

This clonotype has more than one count but fewer than ten. A clone one base away is much larger, so this may be a read error. The chain has TRBV5-1 and TRBJ2-7, with D possibly being TRBD1 (6 bases). V was clipped by 4 bases and J by 2 bases, with 10 bases between them. CDR1 SGHRS and CDR2 YFSETQ come from the germline V gene. The CDR3 contains 13 residues. CDR3 loop: CASSNQGPYEQYF. The CDR3 nucleotides are TGCGCCAGCAGCAACCAGGGGCCCTACGAGCAGTACTTC.

This clonotype was counted between two and nine times. A read error is possible here, since a much larger clone lies one base away. This chain joins TRBV5-1 and TRBJ2-7, with D perhaps assigned TRBD1 or TRBD2 (5 bases each). The V end lost 3 bases, the J end lost 4 bases, and 14 bases lay between the germline ends. Germline CDR1 and CDR2: SGHRS and YFSETQ. This CDR3 contains 14 residues. The CDR3 DNA is TGCGCCAGCAGCTACCGGGGCAGGGTTTACGAGCAGTACTTC. Its translation: CASSYRGRVYEQYF.

The sample holds one count of this clonotype. V and J are TRBV9 and TRBJ2-1; 8 bases agree with TRBD2. V was pared by 3 bases and J by 2 bases, with 4 bases of the junction left unmatched. The CDR3 has 15 amino acids. Germline V gene data show CDR1 as SGDLS and CDR2 as YYNGEE. CDR3 coding DNA: TGTGCCAGCAGCGAGGGTAGCGGGACCTACAATGAGCAGTTCTTC. Its translation: CASSEGSGTYNEQFF.

The chain has TRBV10-3 and TRBJ1-1; D unclear. The CDR3 covers 12 residues. V was cut by 5 bases and J by 11 bases, with 15 bases left in between. Germline V lookup: CDR1 ENHRY, CDR2 SYGVKD. The chain's CDR3 is CAISLDGMGAFF. In DNA, the CDR3 is TGTGCCATCAGTCTCGATGGGATGGGGGCTTTCTTT.

The gene calls are TRBV7-2 and TRBJ1-5, with D tentatively TRBD1 (6 bases). The germline CDR1 and CDR2 sequences are SGHTA and FQGNSA. V lost 1 base, J lost 3 bases, and 19 bases lay in between. This CDR3 spans 18 amino acids. The CDR3, as DNA: TGTGCCAGCAGCTTAGGGTATTTTCAGGACAGCCACAATCAGCCCCAGCATTTT. It codes for CASSLGYFQDSHNQPQHF. The full variable domain, in which reference TRBV7-2 and TRBJ1-5 provide the parts outside the CDR3, is GAGVSQSPSNKVTEKGKDVELRCDPISGHTALYWYRQSLGQGLEFLIYFQGNSAPDKSGLPSDRFSAERTGGSVSTLTIQRTQQEDSAVYLCASSLGYFQDSHNQPQHFGDGTRLSIL.

The rearrangement joins TRBV19 to TRBJ2-7, with D unclear. This CDR3 is 17 amino acids long. From germline, CDR1 is LNHDA and CDR2 SQIVND (reference sequence). The germline V and J ends were trimmed by 1 base and 11 bases, with 27 bases remaining between them. CDR3 amino acids: CASSIGQTGMAGTYEYF. The DNA of the CDR3 is TGTGCCAGTAGTATAGGGCAAACTGGGATGGCCGGCACCTACGAGTACTTC.

The chain links TRBV9 to TRBJ1-2; 12 nucleotides match TRBD1. Germline trimming cut 5 bases from V and 6 bases from J; bases unmatched to any gene: 8. The V gene's germline CDR1 is SGDLS and CDR2 YYNGEE. The CDR3 runs 15 residues. CDR3: CASSPGQGAMDGYTF. The CDR3 DNA follows: TGTGCCAGCAGTCCGGGACAGGGGGCTATGGATGGCTACACCTTC.

This clonotype was detected ten times or more. The CDR3 protein is CASRKVEETQYF. In DNA form, the CDR3 reads TGTGCCAGCAGAAAAGTGGAGGAGACCCAGTACTTC. The rearrangement links TRBV6-6 to TRBJ2-5; D is unresolved. This CDR3 spans 12 amino acids. The V and J ends lost 6 bases and 5 bases respectively, with 10 bases between them. Per the germline V gene, CDR1 is MNHNY and CDR2 is SVGAGI (reference sequence).

The V and J genes are TRBV7-3 and TRBJ1-1, with 9 bases identical to TRBD1. This CDR3 region has 15 residues. Trimming took 4 bases from V and 4 from J; bases not matched to a gene: 7. Looked up from germline, CDR1 is SGHTA and CDR2 is FQGTGA. CDR3 region: CASSSQGARRTEAFF. CDR3 nucleotide sequence: TGTGCCAGCAGCTCACAGGGGGCTCGTCGCACTGAAGCTTTCTTT.